These T cell receptor beta chains were read from a single sample in a study of OX40 agonist ivuxolimab in advanced cancers. The protocol was immunoSEQ multiplex PCR, while the TCRdb copy is restricted to in-frame clones and leaves out a portion. The table records 80,000 to 85,000 clones, 80% to 90% of them present only once. Source: CD4+ or CD8+ T cells sorted from blood, taken in a trial of the OX40 agonist ivuxolimab. The receptors shown here come from an adult with an advanced solid tumor such as melanoma, head and neck, liver or kidney cancer. Each CDR3 is given without its conserved first and last residue. The order of the fields is J gene, V gene, D gene, CDR3 protein. D genes are given only for firm matches.

J: TRBJ1-6; V: TRBV18; D: TRBD1; CDR3: ASSRAWTGDSPLH
J: TRBJ2-7; V: TRBV5-1; D: TRBD2; CDR3: ASSPRTSGSYEQY
J: TRBJ2-7; V: TRBV19; D: .; CDR3: ASSIGVPYEQY
J: TRBJ1-5; V: TRBV4-1; D: .; CDR3: ASSPQGPQPQH
J: TRBJ1-4; V: TRBV7-9; D: .; CDR3: ASSLAQGGEKLF
J: TRBJ1-2; V: TRBV18; D: .; CDR3: ASSPQFGGHGYT
J: TRBJ1-1; V: TRBV2; D: TRBD1; CDR3: ASSYQPGQGFTEAF
J: TRBJ2-1; V: TRBV15; D: .; CDR3: ATKGLPIVNEQF
J: TRBJ2-7; V: TRBV7-2; D: TRBD1; CDR3: ASSSGTVYEQY
J: TRBJ2-1; V: TRBV5-1; D: .; CDR3: ASSPGRASYNEQF
J: TRBJ2-1; V: TRBV6-5; D: .; CDR3: ASSYSDSHNEQF
J: TRBJ2-6; V: TRBV5-6; D: .; CDR3: ASSPATGAGANVLT
J: TRBJ2-3; V: TRBV7-9; D: .; CDR3: ASSLALAPLTDTQY
J: TRBJ2-3; V: TRBV7-9; D: .; CDR3: ASSSVSDTQY
J: TRBJ2-7; V: TRBV4-1; D: .; CDR3: ASSQNSGSYEQY
J: TRBJ2-1; V: TRBV4-1; D: .; CDR3: ASSQAGEQF
J: TRBJ2-2; V: TRBV7-2; D: TRBD2; CDR3: ASSWQGLVAGELF
J: TRBJ2-7; V: TRBV28; D: TRBD1; CDR3: ASSHRQGTYEQY
J: TRBJ2-2; V: TRBV5-1; D: .; CDR3: ASSPGPGELF
J: TRBJ1-2; V: TRBV7-9; D: .; CDR3: ASSFYRAYGYT
J: TRBJ2-2; V: TRBV9; D: TRBD2; CDR3: ASSGGLAGNTGELF
J: TRBJ1-1; V: TRBV5-5; D: .; CDR3: ASSGPGLEAF
J: TRBJ2-7; V: TRBV13; D: TRBD2; CDR3: ASSPTGLAGVYEQY
J: TRBJ2-3; V: TRBV28; D: TRBD2; CDR3: ASQRLAEITDTQY
J: TRBJ1-6; V: TRBV6-5; D: .; CDR3: ASSYSERSPLH
J: TRBJ2-7; V: TRBV19; D: TRBD2; CDR3: ASSMGLAGAPYEQY
J: TRBJ1-1; V: TRBV19; D: TRBD1; CDR3: ASSIRTQGARVTEAF
J: TRBJ1-1; V: TRBV18; D: .; CDR3: ASSPPFRGVRDTEAF
J: TRBJ1-3; V: TRBV11-2; D: .; CDR3: ASSLDPRPGASSGNTIY
J: TRBJ2-6; V: TRBV7-2; D: .; CDR3: ASSWIIQGTGANVLT
J: TRBJ1-1; V: TRBV18; D: .; CDR3: ASSTAGWTEAF
J: TRBJ2-7; V: TRBV28; D: TRBD1; CDR3: ASSFGTVNYEQY
J: TRBJ2-7; V: TRBV27; D: TRBD1; CDR3: ASKVSGQAYEQY
J: TRBJ2-1; V: TRBV28; D: .; CDR3: ASSLAGKHNEQF
J: TRBJ1-5; V: TRBV19; D: TRBD1; CDR3: ASSIRTGQGNQPQH
J: TRBJ2-3; V: TRBV28; D: .; CDR3: ASSYRDRTDTQY
J: TRBJ2-1; V: TRBV11-2; D: TRBD2; CDR3: ASSFSGGAPNEQF
J: TRBJ2-5; V: TRBV28; D: .; CDR3: ASTPGPRETQY
J: TRBJ1-1; V: TRBV6-5; D: .; CDR3: ATTAVNTEAF
J: TRBJ1-2; V: TRBV11-2; D: TRBD1; CDR3: ASSGSRDSGAYGYT
J: TRBJ1-2; V: TRBV25-1; D: .; CDR3: ASSDSLYYGYT
J: TRBJ1-4; V: TRBV10-1; D: TRBD1; CDR3: ASSEPRRGGNEKLF
J: TRBJ2-3; V: TRBV27; D: .; CDR3: ASSLGALGADTQY
J: TRBJ2-7; V: TRBV6-5; D: .; CDR3: ASSGDLTSYEQY
J: TRBJ2-7; V: TRBV30; D: TRBD1; CDR3: ASGQGASYEQY
J: TRBJ1-5; V: TRBV7-9; D: .; CDR3: ASSLSTPSWAQPQH
J: TRBJ2-3; V: TRBV5-1; D: .; CDR3: ASSLGQGSNTDTQY
J: TRBJ2-7; V: TRBV25-1; D: TRBD1; CDR3: ASRSTGTGYEQY
J: TRBJ2-1; V: TRBV4-2; D: .; CDR3: ASSHRGAQVNEQF
J: TRBJ1-1; V: TRBV30; D: .; CDR3: AWSGQVTEAF
J: TRBJ1-4; V: TRBV19; D: .; CDR3: ASSKGMTARDEKLF